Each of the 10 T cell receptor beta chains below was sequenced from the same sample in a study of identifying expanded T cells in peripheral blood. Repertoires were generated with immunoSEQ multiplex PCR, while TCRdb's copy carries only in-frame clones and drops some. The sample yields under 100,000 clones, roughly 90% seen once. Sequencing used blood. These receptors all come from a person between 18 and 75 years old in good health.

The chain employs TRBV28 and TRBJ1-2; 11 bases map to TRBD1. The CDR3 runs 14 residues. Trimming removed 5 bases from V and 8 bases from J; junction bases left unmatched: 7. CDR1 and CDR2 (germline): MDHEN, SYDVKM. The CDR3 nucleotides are TGTGCCAGCAGTCAGGGACAGGGGGTCGCGGGCTACACCTTC. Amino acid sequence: CASSQGQGVAGYTF.

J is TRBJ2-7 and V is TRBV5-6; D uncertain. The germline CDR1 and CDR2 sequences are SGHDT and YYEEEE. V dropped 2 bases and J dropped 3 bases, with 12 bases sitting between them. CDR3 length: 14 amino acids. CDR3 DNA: TGTGCCAGCAGCTTACGGCAGAGTCTCTACGAGCAGTACTTC. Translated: CASSLRQSLYEQYF. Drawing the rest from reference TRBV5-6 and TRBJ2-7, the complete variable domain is DAGVTQSPTHLIKTRGQQVTLRCSPKSGHDTVSWYQQALGQGPQFIFQYYEEEERQRGNFPDRFSGHQFPNYSSELNVNALLLGDSALYLCASSLRQSLYEQYFGPGTRLTVT.

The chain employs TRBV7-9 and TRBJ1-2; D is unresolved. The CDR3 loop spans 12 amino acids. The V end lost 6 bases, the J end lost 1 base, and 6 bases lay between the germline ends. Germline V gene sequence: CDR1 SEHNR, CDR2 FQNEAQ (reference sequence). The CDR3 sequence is CASSTFNYGYTF. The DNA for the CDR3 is TGTGCCAGCAGTACGTTTAACTATGGCTACACCTTC.

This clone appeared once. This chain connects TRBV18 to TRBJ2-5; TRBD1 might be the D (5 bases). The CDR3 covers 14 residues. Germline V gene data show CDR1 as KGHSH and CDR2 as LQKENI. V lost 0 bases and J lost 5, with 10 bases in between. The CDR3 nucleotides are TGTGCCAGCTCACCACCGGCCAGGGTGGAGACCCAGTACTTC. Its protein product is CASSPPARVETQYF.

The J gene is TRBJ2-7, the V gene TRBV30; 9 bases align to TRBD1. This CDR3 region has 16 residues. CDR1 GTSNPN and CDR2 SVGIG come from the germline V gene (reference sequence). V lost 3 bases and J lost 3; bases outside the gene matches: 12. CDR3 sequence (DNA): TGTGCCTGGAGGACATATGGGACAGGGAATTACTACGAGCAGTACTTC. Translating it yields CAWRTYGTGNYYEQYF.

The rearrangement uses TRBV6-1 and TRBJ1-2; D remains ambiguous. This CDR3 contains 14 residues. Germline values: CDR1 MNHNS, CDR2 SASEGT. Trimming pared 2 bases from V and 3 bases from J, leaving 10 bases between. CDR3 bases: TGTGCCAGCAGTGAAAGGGCCAGGTACTATGGCTACACCTTC. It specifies CASSERARYYGYTF.

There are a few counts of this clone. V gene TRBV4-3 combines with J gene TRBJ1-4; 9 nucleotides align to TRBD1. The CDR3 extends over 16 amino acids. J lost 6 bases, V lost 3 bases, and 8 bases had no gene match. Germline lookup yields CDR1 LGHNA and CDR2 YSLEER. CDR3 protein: CASSQRTGDIHEKLFF. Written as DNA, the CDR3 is TGCGCCAGCAGCCAGAGGACAGGGGATATTCATGAAAAACTGTTTTTT.

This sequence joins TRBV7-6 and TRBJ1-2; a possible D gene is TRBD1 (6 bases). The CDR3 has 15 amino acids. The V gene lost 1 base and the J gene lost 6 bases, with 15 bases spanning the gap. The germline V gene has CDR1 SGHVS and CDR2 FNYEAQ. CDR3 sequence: CASSLEAGQLNGYTF. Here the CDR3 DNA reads TGTGCCAGCAGCTTAGAGGCCGGACAGCTTAATGGCTACACCTTC.

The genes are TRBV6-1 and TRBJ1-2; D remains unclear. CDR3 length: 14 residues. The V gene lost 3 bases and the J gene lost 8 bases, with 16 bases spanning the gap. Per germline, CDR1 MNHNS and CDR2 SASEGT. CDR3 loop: CASSELVGRWGYTF. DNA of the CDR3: TGTGCCAGCAGTGAGCTTGTGGGCCGGTGGGGCTACACCTTC.

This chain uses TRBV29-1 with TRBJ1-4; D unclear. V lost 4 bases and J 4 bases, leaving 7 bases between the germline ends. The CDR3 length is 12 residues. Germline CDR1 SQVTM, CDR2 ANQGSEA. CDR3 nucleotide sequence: TGCAGCGTTGTAGGTTTTAATGAAAAACTGTTTTTT. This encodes CSVVGFNEKLFF.